This TCR beta chain was observed in a study of cytomegalovirus exposure and HLA in healthy donors. This clone was counted a single time. With 60 Vbeta and 13 Jbeta primers, the PCR was carried out. Method: immunoSEQ multiplex PCR; TCRdb's copy keeps in-frame clones and lacks some. This sample has under 200,000 clones, with around 82% found just once. The sequenced sample was PBMCs. The clonotype was recovered from a man aged 35-49 years in good health and CMV-seronegative.

The CDR3 is CASSRGLAGRRHPGELFF. CDR3 nucleotide sequence: TGCGCCAGCAGCCGAGGACTAGCGGGGCGACGCCACCCCGGGGAGCTGTTTTTT. This sequence joins TRBV4-1 and TRBJ2-2; 12 nucleotides align to TRBD2. CDR3 length equals 18 residues. Germline values: CDR1 MGHRA, CDR2 YSYEKL. V gave up 4 bases and J gave up 6 bases; unmatched junction bases: 12.